The T cell receptor (beta chain) under discussion was sequenced for a study of PD-1 blockade in classical Hodgkin lymphoma (dated by TCRdb to about 2020). A note on the overall study: Nivolumab dosing was 3 mg/kg intravenously every 2 weeks, continuing until either disease progression or unacceptable toxicity. The study used CyTOF and TCR beta sequencing to define a peripheral blood immune signature of response to PD-1 blockade in classical Hodgkin lymphoma. Beyond this particular receptor, the publication reports: A significant rise by C4D1 was seen in CD4+ but not CD8+ TCR diversity (p=0.0027 vs p=0.16), with the rise being most apparent in complete responders (p=0.02). Newly diagnosed patients were reported to have lower baseline TCR diversity than healthy donors, and relapsed/refractory patients were reported to have lower baseline TCR diversity still. The study was limited to a single clinical trial cohort, and causes of repertoire differences, possibly disease activity or prior therapy, remained undefined. Among trial patients, those achieving complete response had baseline diversity similar to that of newly diagnosed patients, while diversity was significantly lower in partial responders and progressors. Diversity was lower in patients who began nivolumab less than 1 year after ASCT, so these patients were left out of later analyses to avoid confounding by immune reconstitution.

Reading the label with the study, this specimen's time point is: cycle 4 day 1 (C4D1), after 6 weeks of nivolumab. Every trial patient had relapsed after autologous stem cell transplantation, and cohorts A, B and C differed in prior brentuximab vedotin exposure. A total of over 55 patients with relapsed/refractory classical Hodgkin lymphoma made up the trial cohort, and each patient's best overall response was complete response, partial response or progressive disease. Single-agent nivolumab was administered to trial patients in the multi-cohort phase II CheckMate 205 trial. An independent review committee assessed best overall response using the 2007 International Working Group response criteria. PBMCs from the trial were collected at three points: immediately before nivolumab initiation (C1D1), and during therapy at cycle 2 day 1 and cycle 4 day 1. Peripheral blood was collected in 8 mL Vacutainer Cell Preparation Tubes, from which PBMCs were isolated by centrifugation and then cryopreserved.

This clone was seen only a few times. Its antigen is not yet known. No base-level quality is on record; no much larger clone is a single base apart. Spanning cysteine to phenylalanine, the CDR3 consists of 16 amino acids. Only the CDR3 part of the read is kept: 48 bases, read in frame from the first base. CDR1 and CDR2 are read off the germline V gene as MDHEN and SYDVKM. V lost 1 base and J lost 6 bases; the stretch between them is 17 bases long. Genomic DNA was isolated using the Qiagen DNeasy kit from unsorted PBMCs as well as from negatively selected CD4+ and CD8+ fractions. Amplification of TCR beta CDR3 regions was done by immunoSEQ multiplex PCR with primers that anneal to V and J segments. A synthetic immune receptor repertoire was used to minimize amplification bias, and any residual bias was removed computationally once sequencing was done. The original pipeline was this. Repertoire diversity was quantified as the Shannon entropy index using custom Python scripts. Unsorted, CD4+ and CD8+ repertoires were examined separately, except in combined analyses, for which CD4+ and CD8+ sequences were merged in silico. Clonal expansion was defined as at least a 2-fold frequency increase after treatment relative to C1D1, with a pseudocount of 0.5 for undetected baseline clones. Singleton clones were defined as clones with 0 or 1 copy at C1D1, and non-singleton clones were defined as clones with 2 or more copies. Clones expanded in unsorted samples were labelled as CD4+, CD8+ or unknown by matching protein sequences in sorted samples from the same patient. Wilcoxon tests were applied to paired samples to test diversity changes from C1D1 to C4D1. This immuneACCESS table, as held by TCRdb, lists in-frame sequences with V and J called but not all clones. Of the missing ones, under half trace to an unresolved V gene in checked studies; the others have no known cause. V, J and clone size were drawn from that table, and D and trimming were deduced from the DNA. The sample contains about 44,000 clones, 55% to 80% of them found a single time. The ten largest clones represent 3.1% of the sample.

In this chain, TRBV28 is recombined with TRBJ2-3; TRBD2 is possibly the D segment (5 matching bases). This material consisted of peripheral blood mononuclear cells (PBMCs), taken before the fourth cycle of nivolumab. This TCR was recovered from a human donor with classical Hodgkin lymphoma. CDR3 protein: CASSLLASGSPDTQYF. The nucleotide sequence reads TGTGCCAGCAGTTTATTGGCCTCGGGGTCCCCGGATACGCAGTATTTT.